This T cell receptor (beta chain) stems from a study of T-cell reconstitution after alpha-beta-depleted transplantation in children. This clonotype occurred a few times. TCRbeta library construction was performed incorporating unique molecular identifiers. MiXCR, applied by TCRdb to the PCR reads, yields one record per CDR3 protein. This sample has about 350,000 distinct CDR3 sequences, with 15% to 20% found just once. The receptor's source is a male patient aged 2 to 9 who had a stem cell transplant for acute lymphoblastic leukemia, so the T cells may come from the graft donor. The sequencing used PBMCs, mostly from graft donor cells, collected 360 days after TCRalphabeta/CD19-depleted stem cell transplant.

This chain's CDR3 is CSARDDSGSYEQYF. The CDR3 DNA is TGCAGTGCTAGAGATGATAGCGGGAGCTACGAGCAGTACTTC. The chain combines TRBV20-1 with TRBJ2-7; 9 bases line up with TRBD2. The CDR3 totals 14 residues. Looked up from germline, CDR1 is DFQATT and CDR2 is SNEGSKA (reference sequence). J was trimmed by 3 bases and V by 0 bases; bases with no gene match: 3.